This TCR beta chain derives from a study of shared clonotypes between healthy human individuals. The DNA input per sorted-subset replicate PCR was around 200 ng, corresponding to around 28,000 T cell genomes. Measured with immunoSEQ multiplex PCR; TCRdb has only the in-frame clones, and not every one. The sample carries about 1 million clones, 70% to 80% recorded once. Study observations and caveats: Non-shared clonotypes displayed generation probabilities falling below those of clonotypes present in all four donors. Between a few donors, naive CD4 clonotypes were shared at a level of approximately 5%.

Caucasian adults residing in Nashville, Tennessee made up all the donors. V trimming: 6 bases; J trimming: 2 bases; junction bases outside the gene matches: 6. This CDR3 comprises 15 residues. Germline V gene data show CDR1 as LNHDA and CDR2 as SQIVND (reference sequence). On this clone: Its antigen is unidentified.

Sequencing was done on a sample of memory CD4+ T cells from PBMCs. Subset in this sample: CD45RA-negative fraction. The receptor's source is a man aged 18 to 29 in good health. Some clones in this sample may be carry-over from other donors' samples. The gene calls are TRBV19 and TRBJ2-7, with 11 bases fitting TRBD1. CDR3 DNA sequence: TGTGCCAGTAGGGACCCGGGACAGGGGGCCTACGAGCAGTACTTC. This codes for CASRDPGQGAYEQYF.